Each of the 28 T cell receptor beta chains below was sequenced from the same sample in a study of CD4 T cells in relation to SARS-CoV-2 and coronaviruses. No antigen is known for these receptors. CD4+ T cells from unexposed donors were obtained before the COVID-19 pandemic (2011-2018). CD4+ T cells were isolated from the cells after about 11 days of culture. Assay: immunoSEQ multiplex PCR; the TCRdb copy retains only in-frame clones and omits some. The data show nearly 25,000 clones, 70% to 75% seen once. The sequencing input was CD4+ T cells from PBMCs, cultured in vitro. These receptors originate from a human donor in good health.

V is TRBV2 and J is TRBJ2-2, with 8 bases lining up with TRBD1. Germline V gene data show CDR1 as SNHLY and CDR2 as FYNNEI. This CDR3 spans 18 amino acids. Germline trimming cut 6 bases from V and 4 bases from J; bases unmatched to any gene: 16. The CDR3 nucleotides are TGTGCCAGCAGGCCCCCAGACAGGGGCATTCTTGGCACCGGGGAGCTGTTTTTT. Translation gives CASRPPDRGILGTGELFF.

CDR3 DNA: TGTGCCAGTAGTATAAACCGGGACCCAAGGAACGAGCAGTACTTC. This gives the protein CASSINRDPRNEQYF. The V gene is TRBV19, the J gene TRBJ2-7; D may be TRBD1 or TRBD2 (5 bases each). Trimming stripped 2 bases from V and 5 bases from J, with 16 bases between. CDR1 is LNHDA, CDR2 SQIVND, per germline (reference sequence). CDR3 length: 15 residues. Using reference TRBV19 and TRBJ2-7 for the parts outside the CDR3, the full variable domain is DGGITQSPKYLFRKEGQNVTLSCEQNLNHDAMYWYRQDPGQGLRLIYYSQIVNDFQKGDIAEGYSVSREKKESFPLTVTSAQKNPTAFYLCASSINRDPRNEQYFGPGTRLTVT.

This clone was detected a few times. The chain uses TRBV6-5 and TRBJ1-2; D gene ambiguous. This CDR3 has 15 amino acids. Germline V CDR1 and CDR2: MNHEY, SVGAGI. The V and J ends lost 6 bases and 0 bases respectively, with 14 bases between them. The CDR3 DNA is TGTGCCAGCAGCCCAAGACGGACGACTAACTATGGCTACACCTTC. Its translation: CASSPRRTTNYGYTF.

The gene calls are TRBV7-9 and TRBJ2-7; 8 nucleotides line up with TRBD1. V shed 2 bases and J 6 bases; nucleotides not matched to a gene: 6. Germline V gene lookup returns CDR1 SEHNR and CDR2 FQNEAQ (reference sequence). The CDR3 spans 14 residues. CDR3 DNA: TGTGCCAGCAGCTTAACAGGGGGATCGTCCGAGCAGTACTTC. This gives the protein CASSLTGGSSEQYF.

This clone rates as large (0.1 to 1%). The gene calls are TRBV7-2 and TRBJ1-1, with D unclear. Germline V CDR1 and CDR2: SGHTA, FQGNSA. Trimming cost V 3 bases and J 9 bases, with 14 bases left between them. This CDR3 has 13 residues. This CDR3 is CASSLGPSGKAFF. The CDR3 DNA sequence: TGTGCCAGCAGCTTGGGTCCATCAGGAAAAGCTTTCTTT.

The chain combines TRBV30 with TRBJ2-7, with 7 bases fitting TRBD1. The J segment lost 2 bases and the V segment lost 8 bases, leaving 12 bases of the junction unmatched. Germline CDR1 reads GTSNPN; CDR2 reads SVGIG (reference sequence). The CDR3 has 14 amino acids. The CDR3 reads CAGRGPTGTYEQYF. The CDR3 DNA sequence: TGTGCCGGAAGGGGGCCTACCGGTACCTACGAGCAGTACTTC.

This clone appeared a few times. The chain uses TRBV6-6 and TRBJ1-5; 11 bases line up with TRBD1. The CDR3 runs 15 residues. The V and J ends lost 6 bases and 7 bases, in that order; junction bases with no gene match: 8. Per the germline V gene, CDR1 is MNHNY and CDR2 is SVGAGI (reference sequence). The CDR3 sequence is CASSPDRGPVQPQHF. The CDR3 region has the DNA TGTGCCAGCAGCCCGGACAGGGGGCCAGTACAGCCCCAGCATTTT.

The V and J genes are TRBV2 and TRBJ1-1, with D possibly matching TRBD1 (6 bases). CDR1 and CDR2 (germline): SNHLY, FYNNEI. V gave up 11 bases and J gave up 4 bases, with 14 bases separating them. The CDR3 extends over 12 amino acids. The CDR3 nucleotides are TGTGCCGGCCACAGGGAGTTCACTGAAGCTTTCTTT. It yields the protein CAGHREFTEAFF.

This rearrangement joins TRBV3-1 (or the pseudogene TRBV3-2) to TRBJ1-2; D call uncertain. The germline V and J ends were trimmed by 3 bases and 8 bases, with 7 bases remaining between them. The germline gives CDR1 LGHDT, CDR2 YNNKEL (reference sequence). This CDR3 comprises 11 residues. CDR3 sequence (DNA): TGTGCCAGCAGCCAGCCGGACGGCTACACCTTC. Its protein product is CASSQPDGYTF.

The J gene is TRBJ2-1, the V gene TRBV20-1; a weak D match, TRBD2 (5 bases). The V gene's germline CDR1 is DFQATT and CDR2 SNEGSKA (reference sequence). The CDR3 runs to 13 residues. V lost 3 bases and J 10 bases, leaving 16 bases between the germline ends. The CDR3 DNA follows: TGCAGTGCTAGTAAGCCTAGCTTCCAGGAGCAGTTCTTC. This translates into CSASKPSFQEQFF.

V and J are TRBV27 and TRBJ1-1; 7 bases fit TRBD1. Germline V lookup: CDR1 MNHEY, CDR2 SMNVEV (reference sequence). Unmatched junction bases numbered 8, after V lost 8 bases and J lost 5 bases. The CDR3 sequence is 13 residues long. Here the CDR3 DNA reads TGTGCCAGCGGGAACAGGGGCCGGACTGAAGCTTTCTTT. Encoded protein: CASGNRGRTEAFF.

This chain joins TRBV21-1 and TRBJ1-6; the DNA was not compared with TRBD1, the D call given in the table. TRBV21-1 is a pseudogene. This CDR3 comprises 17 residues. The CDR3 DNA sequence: TGTGCCAGCAGCATTGACAGGGCTGGCGCCTATAATTCACCCCTCCACTTT. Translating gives CASSIDRAGAYNSPLHF.

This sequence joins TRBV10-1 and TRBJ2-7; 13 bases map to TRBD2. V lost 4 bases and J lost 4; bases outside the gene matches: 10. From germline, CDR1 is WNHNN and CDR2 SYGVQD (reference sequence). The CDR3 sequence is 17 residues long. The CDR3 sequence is CASSGGTSGMPYYEQYF. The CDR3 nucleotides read TGCGCCAGCAGTGGCGGGACTAGCGGGATGCCCTATTACGAGCAGTACTTC.

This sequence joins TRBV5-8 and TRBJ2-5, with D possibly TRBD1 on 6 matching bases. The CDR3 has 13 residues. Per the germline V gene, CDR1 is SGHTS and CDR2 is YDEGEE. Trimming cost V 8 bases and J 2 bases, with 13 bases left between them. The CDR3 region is CASHRRGQETQYF. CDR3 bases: TGTGCCAGTCACCGAAGGGGGCAAGAGACCCAGTACTTC. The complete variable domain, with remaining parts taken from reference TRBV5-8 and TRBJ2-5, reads EAGVTQSPTHLIKTRGQQATLRCSPISGHTSVYWYQQALGLGLQFLLWYDEGEERNRGNFPPRFSGRQFPNYSSELNVNALELEDSALYLCASHRRGQETQYFGPGTRLLVL.

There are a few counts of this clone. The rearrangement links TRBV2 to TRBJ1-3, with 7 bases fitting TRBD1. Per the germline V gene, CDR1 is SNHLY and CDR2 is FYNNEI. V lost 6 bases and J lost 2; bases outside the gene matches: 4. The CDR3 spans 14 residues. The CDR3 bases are TGTGCCAGCAGACAGGGGCAAGCTGGAAACACCATATATTTT. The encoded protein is CASRQGQAGNTIYF.

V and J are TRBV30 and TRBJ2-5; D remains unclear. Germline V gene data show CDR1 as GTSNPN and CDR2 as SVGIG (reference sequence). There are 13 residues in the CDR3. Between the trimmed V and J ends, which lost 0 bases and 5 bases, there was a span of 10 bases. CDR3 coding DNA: TGTGCCTGGAGTGTACAACGTGGGGAGACCCAGTACTTC. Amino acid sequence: CAWSVQRGETQYF.

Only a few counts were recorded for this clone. CDR3 in amino acids: CASRLMAGTLPGANVLTF. The CDR3, as DNA: TGTGCCAGCAGGTTAATGGCAGGGACTCTTCCTGGGGCCAACGTCCTGACTTTC. The chain uses TRBV7-9 and TRBJ2-6, with D possibly TRBD2 on 6 matching bases. The CDR3 extends over 18 amino acids. The ends were cut back, 6 bases at V and 2 bases at J, with 20 bases in the middle. Germline V gene data show CDR1 as SEHNR and CDR2 as FQNEAQ (reference sequence).

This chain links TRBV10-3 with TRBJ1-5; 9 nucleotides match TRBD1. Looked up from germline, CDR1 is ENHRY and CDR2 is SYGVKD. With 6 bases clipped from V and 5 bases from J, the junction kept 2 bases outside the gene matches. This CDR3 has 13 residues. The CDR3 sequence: CAISRTGDQPQHF. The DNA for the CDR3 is TGTGCCATCAGCCGGACAGGGGATCAGCCCCAGCATTTT.

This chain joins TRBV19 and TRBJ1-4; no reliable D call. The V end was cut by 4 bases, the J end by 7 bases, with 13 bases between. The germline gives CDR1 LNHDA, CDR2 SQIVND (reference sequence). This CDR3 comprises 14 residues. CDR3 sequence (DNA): TGTGCCAGTAGTAATGGGCTTTGGGCTGAAAAACTGTTTTTT. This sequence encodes CASSNGLWAEKLFF. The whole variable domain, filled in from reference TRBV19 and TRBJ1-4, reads DGGITQSPKYLFRKEGQNVTLSCEQNLNHDAMYWYRQDPGQGLRLIYYSQIVNDFQKGDIAEGYSVSREKKESFPLTVTSAQKNPTAFYLCASSNGLWAEKLFFGSGTQLSVL.

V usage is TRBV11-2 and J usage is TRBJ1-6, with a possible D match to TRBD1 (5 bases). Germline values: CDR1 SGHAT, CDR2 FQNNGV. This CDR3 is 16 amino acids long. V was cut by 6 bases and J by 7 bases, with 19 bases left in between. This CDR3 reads CASSSLGRASNSPLHF. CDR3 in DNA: TGTGCCAGCAGTTCCCTCGGCAGGGCCTCGAATTCACCCCTCCACTTT.

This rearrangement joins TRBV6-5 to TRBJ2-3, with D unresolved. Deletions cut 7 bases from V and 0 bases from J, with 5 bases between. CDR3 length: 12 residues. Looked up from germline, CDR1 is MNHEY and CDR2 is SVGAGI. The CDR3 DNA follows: TGTGCCAGCACGCTCAGCACAGATACGCAGTATTTT. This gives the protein CASTLSTDTQYF.

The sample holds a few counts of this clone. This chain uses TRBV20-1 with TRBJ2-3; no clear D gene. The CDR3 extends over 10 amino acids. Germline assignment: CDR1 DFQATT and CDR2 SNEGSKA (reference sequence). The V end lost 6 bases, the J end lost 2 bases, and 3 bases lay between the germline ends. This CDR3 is CSAITDTQYF. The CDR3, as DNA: TGCAGTGCGATCACAGATACGCAGTATTTT.

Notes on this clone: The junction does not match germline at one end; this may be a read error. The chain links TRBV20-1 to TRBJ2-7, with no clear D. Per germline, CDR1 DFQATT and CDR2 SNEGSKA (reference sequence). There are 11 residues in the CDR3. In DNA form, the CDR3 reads TGCAGTGCTAGAGATCGAGAAGTCGAAGGTTTC. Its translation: CSARDREVEGF.

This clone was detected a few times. Here the CDR3 DNA reads TGTGCCAGCAGCCTTGGCGGAAGCTCCTACGAGCAGTACTTC. The encoded protein is CASSLGGSSYEQYF. The V and J genes are TRBV4-2 and TRBJ2-7; D remains ambiguous. This CDR3 is built from 14 residues. From germline, CDR1 is LGHNA and CDR2 YNFKEQ. Between the trimmed V and J ends, which lost 4 bases and 0 bases, there was a span of 10 bases.

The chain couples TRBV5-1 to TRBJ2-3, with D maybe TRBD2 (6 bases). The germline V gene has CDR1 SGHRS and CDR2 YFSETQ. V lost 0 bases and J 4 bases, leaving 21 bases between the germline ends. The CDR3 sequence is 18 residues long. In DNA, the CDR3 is TGCGCCAGCAGCTTGGCGGTTTCAACGGGAGCTGGCGCAGATACGCAGTATTTT. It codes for CASSLAVSTGAGADTQYF.

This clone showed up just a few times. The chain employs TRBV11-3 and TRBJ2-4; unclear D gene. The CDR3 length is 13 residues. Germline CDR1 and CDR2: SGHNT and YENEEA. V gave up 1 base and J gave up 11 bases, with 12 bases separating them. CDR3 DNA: TGTGCCAGCAGCTTAGTTCGAGACTCCCTTCAGTACTTC. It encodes CASSLVRDSLQYF.

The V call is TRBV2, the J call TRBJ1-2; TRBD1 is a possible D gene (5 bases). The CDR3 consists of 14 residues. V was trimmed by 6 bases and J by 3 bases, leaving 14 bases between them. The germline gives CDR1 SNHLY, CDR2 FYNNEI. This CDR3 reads CASRTFGTDYGYTF. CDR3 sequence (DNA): TGTGCCAGCAGGACCTTCGGGACTGACTATGGCTACACCTTC.

CDR3 protein: CASSKDRGVLFF. Written as DNA, the CDR3 is TGTGCCAGCAGTAAGGACAGGGGAGTACTGTTTTTT. The J gene is TRBJ1-4, the V gene TRBV2; TRBD1 agrees at 9 bases. V lost 5 bases to trimming and J lost 13 bases; unmatched junction nucleotides: 5. This CDR3 is built from 12 residues. Germline V gives CDR1 SNHLY, CDR2 FYNNEI.